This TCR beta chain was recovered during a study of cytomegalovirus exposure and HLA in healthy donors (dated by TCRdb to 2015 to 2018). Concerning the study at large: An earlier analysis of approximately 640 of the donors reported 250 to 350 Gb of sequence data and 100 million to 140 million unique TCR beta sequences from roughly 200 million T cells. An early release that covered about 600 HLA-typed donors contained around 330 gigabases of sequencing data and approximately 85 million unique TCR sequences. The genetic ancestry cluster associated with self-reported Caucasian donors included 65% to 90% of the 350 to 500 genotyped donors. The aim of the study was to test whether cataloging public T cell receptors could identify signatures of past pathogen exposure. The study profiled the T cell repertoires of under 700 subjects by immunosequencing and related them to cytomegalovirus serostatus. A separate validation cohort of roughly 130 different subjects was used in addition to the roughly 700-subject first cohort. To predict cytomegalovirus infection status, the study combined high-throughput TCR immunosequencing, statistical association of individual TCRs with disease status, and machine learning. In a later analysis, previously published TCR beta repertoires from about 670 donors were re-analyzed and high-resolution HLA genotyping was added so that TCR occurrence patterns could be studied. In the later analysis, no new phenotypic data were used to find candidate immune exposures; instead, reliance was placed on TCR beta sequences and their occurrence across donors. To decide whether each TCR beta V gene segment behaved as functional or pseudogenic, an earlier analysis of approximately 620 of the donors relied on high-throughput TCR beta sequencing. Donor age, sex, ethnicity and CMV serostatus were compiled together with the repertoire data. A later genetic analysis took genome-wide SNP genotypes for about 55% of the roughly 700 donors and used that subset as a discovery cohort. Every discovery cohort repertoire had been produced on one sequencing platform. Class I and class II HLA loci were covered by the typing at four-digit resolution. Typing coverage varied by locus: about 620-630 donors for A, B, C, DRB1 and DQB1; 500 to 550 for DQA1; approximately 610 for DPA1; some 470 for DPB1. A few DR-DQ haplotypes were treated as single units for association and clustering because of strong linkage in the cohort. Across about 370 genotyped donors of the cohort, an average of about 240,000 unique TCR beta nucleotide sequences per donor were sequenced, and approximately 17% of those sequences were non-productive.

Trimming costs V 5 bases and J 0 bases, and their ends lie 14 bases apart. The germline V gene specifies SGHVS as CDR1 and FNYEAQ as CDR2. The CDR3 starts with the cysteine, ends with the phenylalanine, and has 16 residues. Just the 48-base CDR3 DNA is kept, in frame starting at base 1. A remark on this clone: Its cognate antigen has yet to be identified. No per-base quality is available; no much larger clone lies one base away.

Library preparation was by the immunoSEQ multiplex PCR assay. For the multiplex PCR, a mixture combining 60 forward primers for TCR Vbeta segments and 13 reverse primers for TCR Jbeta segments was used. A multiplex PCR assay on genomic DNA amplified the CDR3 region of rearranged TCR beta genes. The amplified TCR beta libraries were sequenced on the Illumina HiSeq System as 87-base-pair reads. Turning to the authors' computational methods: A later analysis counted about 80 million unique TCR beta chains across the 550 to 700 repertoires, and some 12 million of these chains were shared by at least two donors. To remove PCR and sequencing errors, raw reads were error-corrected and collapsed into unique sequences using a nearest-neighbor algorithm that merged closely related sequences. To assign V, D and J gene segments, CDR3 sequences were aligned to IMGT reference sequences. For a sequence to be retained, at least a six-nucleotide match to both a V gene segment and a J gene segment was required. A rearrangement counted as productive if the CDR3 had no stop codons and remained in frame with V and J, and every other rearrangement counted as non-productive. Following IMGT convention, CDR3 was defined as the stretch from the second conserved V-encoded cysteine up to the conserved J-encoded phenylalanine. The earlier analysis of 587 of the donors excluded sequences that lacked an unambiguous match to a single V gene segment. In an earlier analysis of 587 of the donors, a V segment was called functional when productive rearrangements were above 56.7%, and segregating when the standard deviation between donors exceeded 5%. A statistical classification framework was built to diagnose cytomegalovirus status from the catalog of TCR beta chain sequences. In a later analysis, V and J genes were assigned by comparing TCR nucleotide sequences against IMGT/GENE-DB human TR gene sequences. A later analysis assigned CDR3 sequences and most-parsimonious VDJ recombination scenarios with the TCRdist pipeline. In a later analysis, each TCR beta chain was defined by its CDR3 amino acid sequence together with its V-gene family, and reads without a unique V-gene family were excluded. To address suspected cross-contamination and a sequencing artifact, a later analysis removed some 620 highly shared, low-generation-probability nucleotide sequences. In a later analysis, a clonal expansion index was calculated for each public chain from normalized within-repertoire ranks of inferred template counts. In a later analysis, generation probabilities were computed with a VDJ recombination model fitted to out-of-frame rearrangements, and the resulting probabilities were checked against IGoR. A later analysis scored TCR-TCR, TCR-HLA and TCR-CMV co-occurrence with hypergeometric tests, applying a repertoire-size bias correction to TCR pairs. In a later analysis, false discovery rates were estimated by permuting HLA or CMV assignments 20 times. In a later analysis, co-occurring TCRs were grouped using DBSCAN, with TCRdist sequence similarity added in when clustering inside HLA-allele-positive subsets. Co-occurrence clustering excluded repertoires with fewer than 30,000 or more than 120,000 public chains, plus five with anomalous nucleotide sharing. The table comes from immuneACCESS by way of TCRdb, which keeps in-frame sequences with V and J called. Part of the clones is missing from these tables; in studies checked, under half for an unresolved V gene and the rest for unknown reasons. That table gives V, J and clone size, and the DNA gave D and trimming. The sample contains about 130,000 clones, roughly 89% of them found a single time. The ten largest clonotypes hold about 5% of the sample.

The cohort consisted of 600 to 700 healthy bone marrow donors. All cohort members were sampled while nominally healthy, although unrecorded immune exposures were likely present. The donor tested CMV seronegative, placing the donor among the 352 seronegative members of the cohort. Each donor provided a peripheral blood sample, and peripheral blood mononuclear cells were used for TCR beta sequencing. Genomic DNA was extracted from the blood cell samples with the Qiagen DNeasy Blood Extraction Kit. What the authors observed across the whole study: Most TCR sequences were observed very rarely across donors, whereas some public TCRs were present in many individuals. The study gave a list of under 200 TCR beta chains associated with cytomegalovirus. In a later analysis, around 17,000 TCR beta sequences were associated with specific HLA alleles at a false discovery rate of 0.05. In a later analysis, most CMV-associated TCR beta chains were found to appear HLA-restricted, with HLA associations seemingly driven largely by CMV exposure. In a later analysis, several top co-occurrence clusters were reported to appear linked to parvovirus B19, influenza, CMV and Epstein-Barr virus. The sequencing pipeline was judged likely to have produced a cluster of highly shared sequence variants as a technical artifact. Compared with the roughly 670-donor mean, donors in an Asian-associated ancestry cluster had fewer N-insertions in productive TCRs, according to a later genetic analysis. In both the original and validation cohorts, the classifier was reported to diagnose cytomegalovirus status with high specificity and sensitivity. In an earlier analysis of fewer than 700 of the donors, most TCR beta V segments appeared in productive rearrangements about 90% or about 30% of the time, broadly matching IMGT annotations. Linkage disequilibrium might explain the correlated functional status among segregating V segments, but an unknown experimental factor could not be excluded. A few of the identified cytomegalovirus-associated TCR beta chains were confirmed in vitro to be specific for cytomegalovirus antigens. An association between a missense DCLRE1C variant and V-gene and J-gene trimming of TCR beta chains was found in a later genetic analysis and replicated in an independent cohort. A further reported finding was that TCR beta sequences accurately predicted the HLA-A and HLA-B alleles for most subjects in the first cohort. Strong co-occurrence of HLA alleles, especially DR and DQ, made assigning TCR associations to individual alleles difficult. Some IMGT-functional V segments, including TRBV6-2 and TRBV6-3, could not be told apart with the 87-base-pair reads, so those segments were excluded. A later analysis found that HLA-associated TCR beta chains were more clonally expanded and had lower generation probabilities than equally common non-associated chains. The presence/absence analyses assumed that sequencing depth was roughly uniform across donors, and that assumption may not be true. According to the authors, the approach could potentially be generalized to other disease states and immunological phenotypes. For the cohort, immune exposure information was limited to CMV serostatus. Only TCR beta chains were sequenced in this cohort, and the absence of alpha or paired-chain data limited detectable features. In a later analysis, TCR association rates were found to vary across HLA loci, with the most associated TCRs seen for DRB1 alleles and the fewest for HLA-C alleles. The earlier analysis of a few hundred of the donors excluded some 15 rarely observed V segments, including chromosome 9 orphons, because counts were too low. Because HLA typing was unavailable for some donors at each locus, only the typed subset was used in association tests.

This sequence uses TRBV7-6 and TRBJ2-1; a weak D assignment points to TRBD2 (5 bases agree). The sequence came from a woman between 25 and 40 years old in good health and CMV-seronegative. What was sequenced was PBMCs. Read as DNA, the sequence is TGTGCCAGCAGCCCAAGGACTCTAAGCTCCTACAATGAGCAGTTCTTC. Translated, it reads CASSPRTLSSYNEQFF.